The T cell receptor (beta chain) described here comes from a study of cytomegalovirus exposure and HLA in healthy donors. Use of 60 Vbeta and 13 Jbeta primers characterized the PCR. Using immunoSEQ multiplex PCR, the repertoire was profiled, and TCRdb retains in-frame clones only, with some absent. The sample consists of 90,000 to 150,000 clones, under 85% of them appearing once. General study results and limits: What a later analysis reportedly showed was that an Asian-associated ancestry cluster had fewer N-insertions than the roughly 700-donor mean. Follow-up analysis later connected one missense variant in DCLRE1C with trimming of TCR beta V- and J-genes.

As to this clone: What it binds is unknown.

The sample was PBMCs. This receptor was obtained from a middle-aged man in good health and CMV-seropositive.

The DNA of the CDR3 is TGTGCCTGGAGTGCGACAGGGAACGAGCAGTACTTC. Protein sequence: CAWSATGNEQYF. The chain has TRBV30 and TRBJ2-7; 7 positions match TRBD1. The V and J ends lost 1 base and 5 bases, in that order; junction bases with no gene match: 2. The CDR3 runs 12 residues. Germline V gene sequence: CDR1 GTSNPN, CDR2 SVGIG (reference sequence).